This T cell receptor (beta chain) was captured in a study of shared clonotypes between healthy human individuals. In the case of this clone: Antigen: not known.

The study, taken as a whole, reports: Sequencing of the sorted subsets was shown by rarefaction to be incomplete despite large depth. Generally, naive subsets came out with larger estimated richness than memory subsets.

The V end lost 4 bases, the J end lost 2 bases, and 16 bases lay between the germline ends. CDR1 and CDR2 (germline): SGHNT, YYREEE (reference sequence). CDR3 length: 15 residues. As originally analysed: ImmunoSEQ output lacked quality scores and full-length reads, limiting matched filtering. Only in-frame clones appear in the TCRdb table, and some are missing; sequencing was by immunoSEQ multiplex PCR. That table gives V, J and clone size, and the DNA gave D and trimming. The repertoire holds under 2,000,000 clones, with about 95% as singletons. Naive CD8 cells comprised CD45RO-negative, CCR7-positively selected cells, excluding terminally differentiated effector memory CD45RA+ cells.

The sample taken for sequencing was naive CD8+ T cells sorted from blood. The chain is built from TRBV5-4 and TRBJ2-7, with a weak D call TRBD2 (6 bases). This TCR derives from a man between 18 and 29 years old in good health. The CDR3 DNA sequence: TGTGCCAGCAGCCCGGTGGGGGGTGACCCCTACGAGCAGTACTTC. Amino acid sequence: CASSPVGGDPYEQYF.